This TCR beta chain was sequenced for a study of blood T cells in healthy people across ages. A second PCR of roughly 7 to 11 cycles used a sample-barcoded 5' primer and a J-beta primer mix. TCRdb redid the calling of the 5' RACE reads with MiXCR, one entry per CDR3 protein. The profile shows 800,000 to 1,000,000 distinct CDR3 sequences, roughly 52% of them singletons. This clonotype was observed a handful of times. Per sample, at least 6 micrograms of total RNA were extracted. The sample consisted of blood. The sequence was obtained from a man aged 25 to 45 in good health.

Here the CDR3 DNA reads TGCGCCAGCAGCCAAGGGCGGGAGAACTCAAATGAAAAACTGTTTTTT. It is translated as CASSQGRENSNEKLFF. This rearrangement joins TRBV4-1 to TRBJ1-4, with D unresolved. V was pared by 1 base and J by 5 bases, with 14 bases between. CDR1 is MGHRA and CDR2 is YSYEKL in the germline V gene. The CDR3 consists of 16 residues.